This TCR beta chain stems from a study of T cell clonotyping in hematopoietic cell transplantation. This CDR3 spans 14 amino acids. V shed 6 bases and J shed 2 bases, with 10 bases lying between them. Per the germline V gene, CDR1 is LNHDA and CDR2 is SQIVND (reference sequence). The protocol was immunoSEQ multiplex PCR, while the TCRdb copy is restricted to in-frame clones and leaves out a portion. The sample contains roughly 13,000 clones, approximately 97% of which appear only once. The V call is TRBV19, the J call TRBJ1-4, with D perhaps TRBD1 (6 bases). Sample: peripheral blood mononuclear cells, taken 30 days after allogeneic stem cell transplant. The sequence came from a female patient in her fifties or sixties who had an allogeneic stem cell transplant from an unrelated donor, so T cells may come from the graft donor. Some clones in this sample may be carry-over from other donors' samples. The CDR3 nucleotides are TGTGCCAGTAGGATACAGGGCACTAATGAAAAACTGTTTTTT. Protein: CASRIQGTNEKLFF.